Detailed here is one T cell receptor beta chain. This clone came up a few times. The clone's antigen remains unknown. The record has no base qualities; no much larger clone is one base away. Based on the germline V gene, the CDR1 and CDR2 sequences are SGHTA and FQGNSA. V is trimmed back by 4 bases and J by 1 base, and the junction contains 0 bases that no gene match accounts for. The cysteine opens and the phenylalanine closes a CDR3 of 13 amino acids. Left in the record is the CDR3 DNA by itself, 39 bases read in frame from the first base. This sample is part of a study of beta chain features in type 1 diabetes (dated by TCRdb to the late 2010s). For the wider study: Patients and healthy donors did not differ in mean age, gender distribution, total cell number or subset yield. Naive and central memory subsets were obtained from all 30 or so donors, but regulatory and stem cell-like memory subsets were isolated from only 8 patients and roughly 8 healthy donors. The study compared the TCRB repertoires of sorted circulating CD4+ T cell subsets in recently diagnosed type 1 diabetes patients with those in matched healthy donors. A total of 85 million to 140 million sorted cells were examined across all samples, and a strong correlation was observed between cell number per subset and RNA yield.

Study-wide findings and limitations: Because small numbers of individuals were included in the HLA sub-analyses, any influence of HLA type on TCRB rearrangement was left unresolved. Because cDNA rather than genomic DNA was sequenced, highly expressing activated cells could have been over-represented, although no difference in activation and CD3 levels was found between groups. PCR may preferentially amplify shorter templates, but because patient and control samples were amplified and corrected together, any resulting skew would affect both groups equally. At VDJ recombination sites, patients with type 1 diabetes made fewer insertions and deleted more nucleotides, a pattern implying thymic rearrangement abnormalities. Naive, central memory and regulatory TCRB repertoires appeared to be more similar among patients than among healthy donors. A moderate but significant shortening of TCRB CDR3 length was observed in type 1 diabetes patients in all four CD4+ subsets.

From each donor, a single peripheral blood sample of approximately 120 mL on average was drawn into heparinised tubes. Using a panel that included CD45RO, CCR7, CD25, CD127, CD95 and CD27, naive, central memory, regulatory and stem cell-like memory CD4+ T cells were sorted on a BD FACSAria II. All sorted populations exceeded 98% purity. Right away, PBMCs were isolated by Lymphoprep density gradient centrifugation and were stained directly, with no culture step. Samples were stained and sorted in pairs, with one healthy donor and one patient per experiment, so that batch effects were minimized. The entire isolated RNA was reverse transcribed using the High Capacity cDNA Reverse Transcription Kit, and thus expressed TCRB transcripts were sequenced. Deep immunoSEQ sequencing was performed on naive, central memory and regulatory T cell samples, with an average of about 3.57 million total reads per sample. Sorted cells were lysed in RLT buffer, and RNA was extracted using DNase-treated RNeasy Micro or Mini kits according to cell number. To prevent cross-contamination, each cell subset was processed individually, whereas patient and healthy donor samples were processed jointly. Using the immunoSEQ multiplex PCR, TCRB sequences were amplified from cDNA into 87-bp fragments spanning the CDR3 region. Amplicons were sequenced on the Illumina HiSeq platform. On the study's bioinformatics: PCR bias was corrected computationally using synthetic template baselines, and reads within Hamming distance 2 were collapsed, with unmergeable singletons discarded. Reads were aligned to IMGT to assign V, D and J genes, CDR3 length, and insertions or deletions at six rearrangement sites. Within each subset, clonotype counts were normalized to the number of sorted cells before true diversity and Gini coefficients were calculated with the tcR R package. The overlap coefficient, calculated on TCRB nucleotide sequences, was used to measure repertoire sharing. Out-of-frame TCRB sequences from naive cells were analyzed as a proxy for the pre-selection repertoire. The source is immuneACCESS, and TCRdb retained only in-frame sequences with V and J called. Part of the clones is not carried over; for the studies checked, unresolved V genes explain less than half of this, and the remainder is unexplained. V, J and clone size were drawn from that table, and D and trimming were deduced from the DNA. The sample includes around 710,000 clones, with around 12% observed a single time. The ten top clones hold more than 0.09% of the sample.

Sequencing used naive CD4+ T cells from blood. What the cell subset or site label conveys for this sample: true naive CD4+ T cells. Rearrangement joined TRBV7-2 to TRBJ1-1, and 7 bases in between align with TRBD1. This TCR derives from a man aged 30-40 years with type 1 diabetes. The sequenced DNA is TGTGCCAGCAGCTGGACAGGGAACACTGAAGCTTTCTTT. Translated, it gives CASSWTGNTEAFF.